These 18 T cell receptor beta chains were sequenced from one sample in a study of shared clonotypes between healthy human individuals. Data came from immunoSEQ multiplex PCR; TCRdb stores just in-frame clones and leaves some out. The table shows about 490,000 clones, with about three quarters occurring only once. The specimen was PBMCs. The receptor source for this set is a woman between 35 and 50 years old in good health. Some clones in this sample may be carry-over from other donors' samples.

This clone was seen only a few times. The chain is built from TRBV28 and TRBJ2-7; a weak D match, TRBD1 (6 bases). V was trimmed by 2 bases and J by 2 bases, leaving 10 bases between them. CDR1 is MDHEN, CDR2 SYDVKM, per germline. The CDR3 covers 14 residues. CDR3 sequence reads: CASSLQGPTYEQYF. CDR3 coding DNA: TGTGCCAGCAGTTTACAGGGGCCGACCTACGAGCAGTACTTC. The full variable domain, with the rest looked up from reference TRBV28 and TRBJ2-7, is DVKVTQSSRYLVKRTGEKVFLECVQDMDHENMFWYRQDPGLGLRLIYFSYDVKMKEKGDIPEGYSVSREKKERFSLILESASTNQTSMYLCASSLQGPTYEQYFGPGTRLTVT.

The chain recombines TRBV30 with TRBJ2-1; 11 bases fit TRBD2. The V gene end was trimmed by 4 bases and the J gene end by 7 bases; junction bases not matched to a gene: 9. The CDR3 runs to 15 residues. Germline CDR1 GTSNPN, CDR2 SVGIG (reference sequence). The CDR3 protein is CAWKFVAGGKNEQFF. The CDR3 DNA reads TGTGCCTGGAAGTTCGTAGCGGGAGGGAAGAATGAGCAGTTCTTC.

DNA of the CDR3: TGCAGCGTTGAGGGGGGACTAGCGGGAGGATTCTCCTACAATGAGCAGTTCTTC. This sequence encodes CSVEGGLAGGFSYNEQFF. The chain is built from TRBV29-1 and TRBJ2-1; 15 nucleotides agree with TRBD2. CDR1 is SQVTM, CDR2 ANQGSEA, per germline. Trimming cost V 3 bases and J 0 bases; bases outside gene matches: 6. This CDR3 spans 18 amino acids.

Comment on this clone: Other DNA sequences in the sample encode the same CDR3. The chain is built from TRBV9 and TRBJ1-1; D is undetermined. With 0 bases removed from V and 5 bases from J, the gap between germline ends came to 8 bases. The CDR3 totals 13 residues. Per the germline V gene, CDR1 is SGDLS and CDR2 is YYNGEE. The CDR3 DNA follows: TGTGCCAGCAGCGTAGCGGGCCGAACTGAAGCTTTCTTT. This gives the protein CASSVAGRTEAFF.

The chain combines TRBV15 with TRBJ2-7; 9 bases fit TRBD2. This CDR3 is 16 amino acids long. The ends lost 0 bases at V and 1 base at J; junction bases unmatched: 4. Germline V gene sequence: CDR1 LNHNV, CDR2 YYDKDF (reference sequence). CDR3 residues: CATSREASGISYEQYF. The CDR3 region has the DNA TGTGCCACCAGCAGAGAGGCTAGCGGGATATCCTACGAGCAGTACTTC.

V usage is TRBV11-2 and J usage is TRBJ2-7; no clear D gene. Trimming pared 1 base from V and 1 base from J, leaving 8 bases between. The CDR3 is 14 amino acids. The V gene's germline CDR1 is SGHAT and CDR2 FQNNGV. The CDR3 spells CASSLAMGSYEQYF. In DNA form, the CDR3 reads TGTGCCAGCAGCTTAGCTATGGGTTCCTACGAGCAGTACTTC. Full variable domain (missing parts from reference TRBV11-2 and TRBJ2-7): EAGVAQSPRYKIIEKRQSVAFWCNPISGHATLYWYQQILGQGPKLLIQFQNNGVVDDSQLPKDRFSAERLKGVDSTLKIQPAKLEDSAVYLCASSLAMGSYEQYFGPGTRLTVT.

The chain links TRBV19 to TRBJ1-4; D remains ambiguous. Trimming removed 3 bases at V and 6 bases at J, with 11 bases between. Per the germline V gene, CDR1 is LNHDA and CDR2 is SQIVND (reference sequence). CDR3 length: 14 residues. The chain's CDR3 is CASSIGRDDEKLFF. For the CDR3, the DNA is TGTGCCAGTAGTATCGGTAGGGATGATGAAAAACTGTTTTTT.

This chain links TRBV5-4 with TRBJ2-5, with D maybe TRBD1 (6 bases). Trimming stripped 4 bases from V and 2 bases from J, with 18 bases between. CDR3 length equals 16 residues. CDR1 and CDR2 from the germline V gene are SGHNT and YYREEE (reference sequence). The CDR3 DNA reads TGTGCCAGCAGCCCAGGTGTAGGGGGACGGCAAGAGACCCAGTACTTC. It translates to CASSPGVGGRQETQYF.

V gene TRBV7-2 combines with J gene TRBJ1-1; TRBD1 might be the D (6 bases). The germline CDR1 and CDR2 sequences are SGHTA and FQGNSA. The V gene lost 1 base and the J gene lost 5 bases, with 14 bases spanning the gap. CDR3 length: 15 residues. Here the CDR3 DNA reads TGTGCCAGCAGCTTAGGGGGGGCCGGCTATACTGAAGCTTTCTTT. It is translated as CASSLGGAGYTEAFF. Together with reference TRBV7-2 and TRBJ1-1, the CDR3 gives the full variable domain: GAGVSQSPSNKVTEKGKDVELRCDPISGHTALYWYRQSLGQGLEFLIYFQGNSAPDKSGLPSDRFSAERTGGSVSTLTIQRTQQEDSAVYLCASSLGGAGYTEAFFGQGTRLTVV.

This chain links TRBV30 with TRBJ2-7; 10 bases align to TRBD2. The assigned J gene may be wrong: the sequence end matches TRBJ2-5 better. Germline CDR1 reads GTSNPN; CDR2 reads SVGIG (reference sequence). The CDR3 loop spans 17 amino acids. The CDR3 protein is CAWIPGLAGAMFETQYF. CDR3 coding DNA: TGTGCCTGGATCCCGGGGCTAGCGGGAGCTATGTTTGAGACCCAGTACTTC.

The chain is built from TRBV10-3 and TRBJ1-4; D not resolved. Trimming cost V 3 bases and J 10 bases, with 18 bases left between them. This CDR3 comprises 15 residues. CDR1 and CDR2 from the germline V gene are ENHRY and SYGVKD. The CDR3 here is CAISDPRTDHRKLFF. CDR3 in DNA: TGTGCCATCAGTGACCCCCGGACGGACCACAGAAAACTGTTTTTT.

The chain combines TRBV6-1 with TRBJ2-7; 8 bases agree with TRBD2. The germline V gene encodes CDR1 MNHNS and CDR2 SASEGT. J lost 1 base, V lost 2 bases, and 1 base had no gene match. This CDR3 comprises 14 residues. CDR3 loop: CASSERGGSYEQYF. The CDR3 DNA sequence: TGTGCCAGCAGTGAACGGGGGGGATCCTACGAGCAGTACTTC.

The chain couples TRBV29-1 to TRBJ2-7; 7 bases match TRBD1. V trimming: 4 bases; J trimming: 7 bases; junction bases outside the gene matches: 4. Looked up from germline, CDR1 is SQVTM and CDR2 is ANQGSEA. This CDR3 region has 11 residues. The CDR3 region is CSVGQGEEQYF. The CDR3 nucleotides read TGCAGCGTTGGTCAGGGGGAAGAGCAGTACTTC.

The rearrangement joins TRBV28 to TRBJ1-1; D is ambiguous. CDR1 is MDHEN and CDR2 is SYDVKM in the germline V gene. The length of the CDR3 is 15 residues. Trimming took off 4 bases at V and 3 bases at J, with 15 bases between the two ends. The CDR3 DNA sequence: TGTGCCAGCAGTTCCCGAGCGGCGTGGGACACTGAAGCTTTCTTT. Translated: CASSSRAAWDTEAFF.

CDR3 in amino acids: CASLEDRGPMNTEAFF. The DNA for the CDR3 is TGTGCCAGCCTTGAAGACAGGGGGCCAATGAACACTGAAGCTTTCTTT. The chain combines TRBV2 with TRBJ1-1, with TRBD1 matching 10 bases. CDR1 and CDR2 (germline): SNHLY, FYNNEI. After removal of 8 bases from V and 0 bases from J, the junction contained 9 bases not matched to a gene. This CDR3 has 16 amino acids. The full variable domain, rest sourced from reference TRBV2 and TRBJ1-1, is EPEVTQTPSHQVTQMGQEVILRCVPISNHLYFYWYRQILGQKVEFLVSFYNNEISEKSEIFDDQFSVERPDGSNFTLKIRSTKLEDSAMYFCASLEDRGPMNTEAFFGQGTRLTVV.

The CDR3 spells CASSLGLTDTQYF. The CDR3 nucleotides are TGTGCCAGCAGCTTAGGTCTGACAGATACGCAGTATTTT. V usage is TRBV7-2 and J usage is TRBJ2-3; D remains unclear. Germline lookup yields CDR1 SGHTA and CDR2 FQGNSA. The CDR3 covers 13 residues. Trimming cost V 1 base and J 3 bases, with 5 bases left between them. Together with reference TRBV7-2 and TRBJ2-3, the CDR3 gives the full variable domain: GAGVSQSPSNKVTEKGKDVELRCDPISGHTALYWYRQSLGQGLEFLIYFQGNSAPDKSGLPSDRFSAERTGGSVSTLTIQRTQQEDSAVYLCASSLGLTDTQYFGPGTRLTVL.

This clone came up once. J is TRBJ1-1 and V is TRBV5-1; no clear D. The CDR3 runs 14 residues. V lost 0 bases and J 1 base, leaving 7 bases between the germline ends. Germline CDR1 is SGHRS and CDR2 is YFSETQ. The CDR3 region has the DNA TGCGCCAGCAGCTTGGAGCAGACGAACACTGAAGCTTTCTTT. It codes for CASSLEQTNTEAFF.

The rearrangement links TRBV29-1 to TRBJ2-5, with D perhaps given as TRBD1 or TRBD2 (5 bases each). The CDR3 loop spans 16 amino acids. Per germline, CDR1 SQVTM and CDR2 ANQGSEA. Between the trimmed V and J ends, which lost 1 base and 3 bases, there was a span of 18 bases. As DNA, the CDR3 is TGCAGCGTTGAAGCCACGGGACGGATGGTTAAAGAGACCCAGTACTTC. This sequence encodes CSVEATGRMVKETQYF.